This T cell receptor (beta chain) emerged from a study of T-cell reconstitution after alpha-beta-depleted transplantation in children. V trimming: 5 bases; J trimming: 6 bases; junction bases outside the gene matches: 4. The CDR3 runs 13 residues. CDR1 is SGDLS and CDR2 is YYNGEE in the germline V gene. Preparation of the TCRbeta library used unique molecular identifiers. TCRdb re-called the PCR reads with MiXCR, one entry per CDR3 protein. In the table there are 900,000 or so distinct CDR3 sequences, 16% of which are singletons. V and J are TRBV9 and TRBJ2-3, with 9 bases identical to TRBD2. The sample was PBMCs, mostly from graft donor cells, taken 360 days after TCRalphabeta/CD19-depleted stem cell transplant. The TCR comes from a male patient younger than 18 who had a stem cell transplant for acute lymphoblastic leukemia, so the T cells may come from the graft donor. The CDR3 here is CASRTSGNDTQYF. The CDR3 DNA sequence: TGTGCCAGCAGGACTAGCGGAAACGATACGCAGTATTTT.